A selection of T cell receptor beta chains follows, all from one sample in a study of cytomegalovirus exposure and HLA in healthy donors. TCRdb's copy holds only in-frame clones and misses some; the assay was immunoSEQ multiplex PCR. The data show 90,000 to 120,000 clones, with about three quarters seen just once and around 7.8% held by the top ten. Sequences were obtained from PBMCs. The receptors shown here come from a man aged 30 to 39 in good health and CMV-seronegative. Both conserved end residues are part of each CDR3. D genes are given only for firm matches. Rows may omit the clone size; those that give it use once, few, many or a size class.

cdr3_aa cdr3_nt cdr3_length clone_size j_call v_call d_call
CASRRAAKYF TGTGCCAGCAGGAGGGCGGCCAAATACTTC 10 few TRBJ2-7 TRBV2 .
CASSHSRVSYEQYF TGCGCCAGCAGTCACAGCAGGGTCTCCTACGAGCAGTACTTC 14 . TRBJ2-7 TRBV23-1 .
CASSQNTGTVTEAFF TGTGCCAGCTCGCAGAATACAGGGACGGTCACTGAAGCTTTCTTT 15 . TRBJ1-1 TRBV18 .
CASSSGATSHGYTF TGTGCCAGCAGTAGCGGGGCTACTTCGCATGGCTACACCTTC 14 . TRBJ1-2 TRBV2 .
CASRTGQGPGAFF TGTGCCAGCAGGACCGGACAGGGGCCGGGAGCTTTCTTT 13 . TRBJ1-1 TRBV6-1 TRBD1
CAWSVSGGNSPLHF TGTGCCTGGAGTGTCTCCGGGGGAAATTCACCCCTCCACTTT 14 . TRBJ1-6 TRBV30 .
CASSSRRGREETQYF TGCGCCAGCAGCAGCCGCAGGGGTAGGGAAGAGACCCAGTACTTC 15 . TRBJ2-5 TRBV5-1 .
CASSLLPSGRDTSYEQYF TGCGCCAGCAGCTTGCTTCCTAGCGGGAGGGACACCTCCTACGAGCAGTACTTC 18 few TRBJ2-7 TRBV5-1 TRBD2
CASNGLAGPYNEQFF TGTGCCAGCAATGGACTAGCGGGACCTTACAATGAGCAGTTCTTC 15 . TRBJ2-1 TRBV2 TRBD2
CASSLTRAGTGYSADTQYF TGTGCCAGCAGTTTAACCAGAGCCGGGACAGGATACAGTGCAGATACGCAGTATTTT 19 few TRBJ2-3 TRBV27 TRBD1
CASSRDRGLEGGKLFF TGTGCCAGCAGTCGCGACAGGGGGCTTGAAGGCGGAAAACTGTTTTTT 16 few TRBJ1-4 TRBV2 TRBD1
CASSLLGGDYGYTF TGTGCCAGCAGCTTATTGGGGGGAGACTATGGCTACACCTTC 14 . TRBJ1-2 TRBV7-9 .
CASSYGLARGLNEQFF TGTGCCAGCAGTTACGGACTAGCGCGGGGATTGAATGAGCAGTTCTTC 16 . TRBJ2-1 TRBV7-9 TRBD2
CASSNRQGSNTGELFF TGTGCCAGCAGCAACCGACAGGGCAGTAACACCGGGGAGCTGTTTTTT 16 . TRBJ2-2 TRBV7-2 TRBD1
CASSVWDSRQGDTEAFF TGTGCCAGCAGTGTATGGGACAGCCGTCAGGGGGACACTGAAGCTTTCTTT 17 . TRBJ1-1 TRBV28 TRBD1
CASSGQGYSGELFF TGTGCCAGTAGTGGACAGGGTTACTCCGGGGAGCTGTTTTTT 14 . TRBJ2-2 TRBV19 TRBD1
CASSFYTDTQYF TGTGCCAGCAGCTTCTATACAGATACGCAGTATTTT 12 . TRBJ2-3 TRBV7-9 .
CASSLVARSSYEQYF TGTGCCAGCAGCTTAGTGGCTAGATCCTCCTACGAGCAGTACTTC 15 . TRBJ2-7 TRBV7-8 .
CASSKSSSVQETQYF TGTGCCAGTAGTAAATCCTCTAGCGTCCAAGAGACCCAGTACTTC 15 . TRBJ2-5 TRBV19 .
CASSDTGSGNEQFF TGCGCCAGCAGCGACACGGGGTCAGGCAATGAGCAGTTCTTC 14 . TRBJ2-1 TRBV5-1 .
CASSTTRDTEAFF TGTGCCAGCAGTACGACCCGGGACACTGAAGCTTTCTTT 13 . TRBJ1-1 TRBV6-1 .
CSVESSGGDQPQHF TGCAGCGTTGAGAGTTCAGGGGGAGATCAGCCCCAGCATTTT 14 . TRBJ1-5 TRBV29-1 TRBD1
CASSIGGIRGYTF TGTGCCAGTAGTATCGGGGGGATTAGGGGCTACACCTTC 13 . TRBJ1-2 TRBV19 .
CASSSQQGNQPQHF TGTGCCAGCAGCTCCCAACAGGGGAACCAGCCCCAGCATTTT 14 . TRBJ1-5 TRBV11-2 TRBD1
CASSLGQTNTGELFF TGCGCCAGCAGCTTGGGACAGACGAACACCGGGGAGCTGTTTTTT 15 . TRBJ2-2 TRBV5-1 .
CASSLRRQTEKLFF TGTGCCAGCAGTTTGAGGCGCCAGACTGAAAAACTGTTTTTT 14 . TRBJ1-4 TRBV28 .
CASSYGTGGNYGYTF TGTGCCAGCAGTTACGGGACAGGGGGCAACTATGGCTACACCTTC 15 once TRBJ1-2 TRBV28 TRBD1
CAAGSGTGTQYF TGTGCCGCTGGTTCGGGGACTGGGACCCAGTACTTC 12 . TRBJ2-5 TRBV19 .
CASSNWGRNYGYTF TGTGCCAGCTCCAACTGGGGCCGCAACTATGGCTACACCTTC 14 . TRBJ1-2 TRBV6-1 .
CASSIRTSGSTDTQYF TGTGCCAGTAGTATACGGACTAGCGGGAGCACAGATACGCAGTATTTT 16 few TRBJ2-3 TRBV19 TRBD2
CASSLQREVSYEQYF TGTGCCAGCAGTTTACAGCGGGAGGTCTCCTACGAGCAGTACTTC 15 . TRBJ2-7 TRBV6-1 TRBD2
CATSPGGRETQYF TGTGCCACCTCCCCTGGGGGGAGAGAGACCCAGTACTTC 13 . TRBJ2-5 TRBV27 .
CASRDSRTRSGELFF TGTGCCAGCAGGGATAGCCGGACTAGGTCCGGGGAGCTGTTTTTT 15 once TRBJ2-2 TRBV6-4 TRBD2
CASSSPGQGETQYF TGCGCCAGCAGCTCGCCGGGACAGGGAGAGACCCAGTACTTC 14 . TRBJ2-5 TRBV5-1 TRBD1
CASSWTSTRWEAKNIQYF TGCGCCAGCAGCTGGACCAGCACCAGGTGGGAGGCCAAAAACATTCAGTACTTC 18 . TRBJ2-4 TRBV5-1 .
CASSLVLAGTYEQYF TGCGCCAGCAGCTTGGTCCTAGCGGGGACCTACGAGCAGTACTTC 15 few TRBJ2-7 TRBV5-1 TRBD2
CASNSVDGYTF TGTGCCAGTAATTCGGTCGATGGCTACACCTTC 11 once TRBJ1-2 TRBV19 .
CSVRQQGSKFF TGCAGCGTACGCCAACAGGGATCAAAGTTCTTC 11 . TRBJ2-1 TRBV29-1 .
CASSPSGGQETQYF TGCGCCAGCAGCCCATCCGGAGGGCAAGAGACCCAGTACTTC 14 once TRBJ2-5 TRBV5-1 .
CASSVAGAAYNEQFF TGTGCCAGCAGCGTAGCGGGAGCTGCCTACAATGAGCAGTTCTTC 15 once TRBJ2-1 TRBV7-3 TRBD2
CSAEGPLTGGTEAFF TGCAGCGCTGAGGGCCCCCTGACGGGAGGCACTGAAGCTTTCTTT 15 . TRBJ1-1 TRBV29-1 .
CASRLTPGQGETQYF TGTGCCAGCAGATTAACCCCGGGACAGGGGGAGACCCAGTACTTC 15 . TRBJ2-5 TRBV6-5 TRBD1
CASSLEGQAGANVLTF TGTGCCAGCAGCTTAGAAGGCCAGGCCGGGGCCAACGTCCTGACTTTC 16 . TRBJ2-6 TRBV7-8 .
CAWRTDSKNEQFF TGTGCCTGGAGAACGGACAGCAAAAATGAGCAGTTCTTC 13 few TRBJ2-1 TRBV30 .
CASSDTGSYQPQHF TGTGCCAGCAGCGACACAGGGTCCTATCAGCCCCAGCATTTT 14 . TRBJ1-5 TRBV9 .
CASRGQGSQEQFF TGTGCCAGCAGAGGACAGGGCAGTCAGGAGCAGTTCTTC 13 . TRBJ2-1 TRBV11-1 TRBD1
CASSPSGGLDTQYF TGCGCCAGCAGCCCTAGCGGGGGGCTAGATACGCAGTATTTT 14 . TRBJ2-3 TRBV10-2 TRBD2
CASSAGTGRSTDTQYF TGTGCCAGCAGCGCCGGGACAGGAAGGTCCACAGATACGCAGTATTTT 16 . TRBJ2-3 TRBV9 TRBD1
CASSLGQGANYGYTF TGTGCCAGCAGTCTTGGACAGGGGGCTAACTATGGCTACACCTTC 15 . TRBJ1-2 TRBV28 TRBD1
CASSLLSGAHGYTF TGTGCCAGCAGTTTACTTTCAGGGGCCCATGGCTACACCTTC 14 . TRBJ1-2 TRBV28 .
CASSLKGQPRTDTQYF TGTGCCAGCAGCTTAAAAGGACAGCCTCGCACAGATACGCAGTATTTT 16 . TRBJ2-3 TRBV7-3 .